Below are 2 T cell receptor beta chains sequenced from a single sample in a study of human T cells and chemical hapten exposure. MiXCR was run by TCRdb on the RACE reads, yielding one entry per CDR3 protein. This sample has around 75,000 distinct CDR3 sequences, with approximately 10% found just once. Stated time point: patch test 2, 6 weeks after DPC sensitization. This sample's treatment: therapeutic diphenylcyclopropenone sensitization with weekly scalp DPC. The material sequenced was whole blood, taken in connection with sensitization to the hapten diphenylcyclopropenone (DPC). The receptors here all came from a woman in her 50s with alopecia areata. Some clones in this sample may be carry-over from other donors' samples.

This clonotype has just a few counts. A junction boundary mismatches the germline segment, possibly from a read error. The CDR3 DNA follows: TGTGCCAGCAGTTTGGGGAACTATGACTACACCTTC. Its protein product is CASSLGNYDYTF. The rearrangement uses TRBV28 and TRBJ1-2; D unclear. This CDR3 is built from 12 residues. Germline-derived CDR1 and CDR2 are MDHEN and SYDVKM.

This clonotype was seen many times. The CDR3 spells CASSYSGNTEAFF. In nucleotides, the CDR3 is TGTGCCAGCAGCTACTCAGGGAACACTGAAGCTTTCTTT. The rearrangement uses TRBV9 and TRBJ1-1, with no clear D. There are 13 residues in the CDR3. Trimming stripped 4 bases from V and 1 base from J, with 8 bases between. Germline V CDR1 and CDR2: SGDLS, YYNGEE.